This T cell receptor (beta chain) appears in the sequencing data of a study of T cell repertoires in cytomegalovirus infection. Study context: Shared public TCR beta signatures pointed to both CMV infection and a matching HLA type. The study's findings and limits: The cumulative frequency of public TCR beta families identified carriers of CMV plus the relevant HLA. HLA-C-restricted CMV clonotypes gave the most frequent clonotype in two of eight donors.

In TCRdb, the reads were re-called with MiXCR into one record per CDR3 protein. The sample yields around 70,000 distinct CDR3 sequences, 4% seen once. The CDR3 is 13 amino acids. Losses at the gene ends were 7 bases for V and 2 bases for J; bases not matched to a gene: 2. This clonotype was observed at least ten times. Its antigen is unidentified. The J gene is TRBJ2-1, the V gene TRBV12-3 or TRBV12-4, with 7 bases that match TRBD2. The sample was PBMCs. This TCR was sampled from a human donor in good health (CMV status not recorded). Some clones in this sample may be carry-over from other donors' samples. In nucleotides, the CDR3 is TGTGCCAGCAAGGCGGGGGCCTACAATGAGCAGTTCTTC. As protein: CASKAGAYNEQFF.